Following are 31 T cell receptor beta chains from one sample sequenced in a study of human T cells and chemical hapten exposure. A single record per CDR3 protein comes from TCRdb applying MiXCR to the RACE reads. The table has around 80,000 distinct CDR3 sequences, 8.6% seen once. Time point of the sample: healthy volunteer bleed at 6 weeks. Total RNA was extracted from unfractionated whole blood. Material for sequencing was whole blood. These receptors were collected from a male donor in good health. Some clones in this sample may be carry-over from other donors' samples.

This clonotype has only a few counts. The genes are TRBV6-1 and TRBJ1-1; maybe TRBD1 (5 bases). This CDR3 is built from 13 residues. The V end was cut by 3 bases, the J end by 1 base, with 6 bases between. Germline V lookup: CDR1 MNHNS, CDR2 SASEGT. The chain's CDR3 is CASSDGGNTEAFF. As DNA, the CDR3 is TGTGCCAGCAGTGATGGGGGGAACACTGAAGCTTTCTTT.

This clonotype has only a few counts. V and J are TRBV12-5 and TRBJ1-1; TRBD1 might be the D (5 bases). This CDR3 has 13 residues. From germline, CDR1 is LGHNT and CDR2 FRNRAP. Trimming left V 1 base short and J 2 bases short, with 5 bases between. The CDR3 region is CASGLGGNTEAFF. DNA for the CDR3: TGTGCTAGTGGTTTGGGGGGCAACACTGAAGCTTTCTTT.

This clonotype was counted between two and nine times. This rearrangement joins TRBV6-5 to TRBJ2-5; 8 nucleotides align to TRBD2. The germline gives CDR1 MNHEY, CDR2 SVGAGI. CDR3 size: 16 residues. V lost 0 bases, J lost 4 bases, and 7 bases stayed unmatched. CDR3 nucleotides: TGTGCCAGCAGTTACTCGAGCATCGGGAGGGCAGAGACCCAGTACTTC. Its translation: CASSYSSIGRAETQYF.

The rearrangement joins TRBV6-5 to TRBJ1-1, with D perhaps TRBD1 (6 bases). The CDR3 covers 11 residues. Germline V lookup: CDR1 MNHEY, CDR2 SVGAGI. V was shortened by 5 bases and J by 9 bases, with 10 bases between the two germline ends. For the CDR3, the DNA is TGTGCCAGCAGTGATCGGGACAAAGCTTTCTTT. It specifies CASSDRDKAFF.

This clonotype was seen only a few times. The chain's CDR3 is CASSLAPSSGANVLTF. The CDR3, as DNA: TGTGCCAGCAGCTTAGCCCCTAGCTCTGGGGCCAACGTCCTGACTTTC. The J gene is TRBJ2-6, the V gene TRBV7-6; no definite D call. Deletions cut 0 bases from V and 0 bases from J, with 6 bases between. CDR3 size: 16 residues. Germline lookup yields CDR1 SGHVS and CDR2 FNYEAQ.

This clonotype was picked up a small number of times. The V call is TRBV4-3, the J call TRBJ1-2; 7 nucleotides line up with TRBD1. With 0 bases clipped from V and 0 bases from J, the junction kept 13 bases outside the gene matches. Per germline, CDR1 LGHNA and CDR2 YSLEER. This CDR3 is built from 19 residues. The CDR3 nucleotides read TGCGCCAGCAGCCAAGATCAGGGGACAGAGCTTTTCACTAACTATGGCTACACCTTC. This encodes CASSQDQGTELFTNYGYTF.

This clonotype appeared a few times. The chain carries TRBV20-1 and TRBJ2-1, with 11 positions matching TRBD2. The V gene's germline CDR1 is DFQATT and CDR2 SNEGSKA (reference sequence). J lost 4 bases, V lost 2 bases, and 4 bases had no gene match. The CDR3 consists of 15 residues. The CDR3 protein is CSARPTSGGYNEQFF. The CDR3 DNA sequence: TGCAGTGCTAGACCCACTAGCGGGGGATACAATGAGCAGTTCTTC.

This clonotype showed up just a few times. The chain couples TRBV27 to TRBJ2-7, with 10 bases matching TRBD2. V gave up 6 bases and J gave up 0 bases; unmatched junction bases: 5. The germline CDR1 and CDR2 sequences are MNHEY and SMNVEV (reference sequence). This CDR3 contains 15 residues. The CDR3 sequence: CASSVAGGPSYEQYF. CDR3 coding DNA: TGTGCCAGCAGCGTAGCGGGGGGTCCCTCCTACGAGCAGTACTTC.

Notes on this clonotype: The junction departs from the called germline gene at one end, perhaps through a read error. The V gene is TRBV10-3, the J gene TRBJ2-1, with 8 bases aligning to TRBD2. The CDR3 extends over 14 amino acids. Germline V gene lookup returns CDR1 ENHRY and CDR2 SYGVKD. CDR3 sequence: CATSPAGGEDEQFF. CDR3 DNA: TGTGCCACCAGTCCCGCGGGAGGTGAAGATGAGCAGTTCTTC.

This clonotype was observed at least ten times. V gene TRBV20-1 combines with J gene TRBJ1-1; perhaps TRBD1 as D (6 bases). This CDR3 is 13 amino acids long. Germline V gene lookup returns CDR1 DFQATT and CDR2 SNEGSKA (reference sequence). Trimming took 4 bases from V and 2 from J, leaving 11 bases between them. In nucleotides, the CDR3 is TGCAGTGCTACTACAGGGTTAAACACTGAAGCTTTCTTT. This encodes CSATTGLNTEAFF.

The V call is TRBV5-1, the J call TRBJ2-7; D unresolved. Trimming took 0 bases from V and 0 from J, leaving 7 bases between them. The germline V gene has CDR1 SGHRS and CDR2 YFSETQ. The CDR3 length is 14 residues. The CDR3 loop reads CASSLAEDSYEQYF. Here the CDR3 DNA reads TGCGCCAGCAGCTTGGCTGAAGACTCCTACGAGCAGTACTTC.

In this sample, this clonotype turned up a few times. CDR3 DNA sequence: TGTGCCAGCAGCATTCCGGGACAGGACACTGAAGCTTTCTTT. Its protein product is CASSIPGQDTEAFF. The chain combines TRBV7-2 with TRBJ1-1, with 8 bases matching TRBD1. Germline loops: CDR1 SGHTA, CDR2 FQGNSA. V trimming: 5 bases; J trimming: 3 bases; junction bases outside the gene matches: 5. The CDR3 loop spans 14 amino acids. The variable domain in full, with the rest retrieved from reference TRBV7-2 and TRBJ1-1, is GAGVSQSPSNKVTEKGKDVELRCDPISGHTALYWYRQSLGQGLEFLIYFQGNSAPDKSGLPSDRFSAERTGGSVSTLTIQRTQQEDSAVYLCASSIPGQDTEAFFGQGTRLTVV.

This clonotype was observed a few times. The chain combines TRBV11-2 with TRBJ2-5; possibly TRBD2 for D (6 bases). The germline gives CDR1 SGHAT, CDR2 FQNNGV. The CDR3 covers 16 residues. Between the trimmed V and J ends, which lost 4 bases and 3 bases, there was a span of 18 bases. This CDR3 reads CASSSPRGTDEETQYF. In nucleotides, the CDR3 is TGTGCCAGCAGCTCTCCCCGCGGGACCGACGAAGAGACCCAGTACTTC.

This clonotype was found a few times. J is TRBJ1-6 and V is TRBV27, with a tentative D call TRBD1 (5 bases). CDR1 and CDR2 from the germline V gene are MNHEY and SMNVEV (reference sequence). The V end lost 2 bases, the J end lost 6 bases, and 11 bases lay between the germline ends. The CDR3 runs to 15 residues. The CDR3 loop reads CASSLGAGPNSPLHF. CDR3 coding DNA: TGTGCCAGCAGTTTAGGGGCAGGGCCTAATTCACCCCTCCACTTT.

The chain has TRBV29-1 and TRBJ1-2; D is possibly TRBD1 (5 bases). The length of the CDR3 is 14 residues. V was cut by 6 bases and J by 4 bases, with 18 bases left in between. Germline lookup yields CDR1 SQVTM and CDR2 ANQGSEA. This chain's CDR3 is CSVDPKTGFYGYTF. The CDR3 DNA reads as TGCAGCGTAGACCCCAAAACAGGATTCTATGGCTACACCTTC.

The sample holds many counts of this clonotype. The chain uses TRBV6-2 or TRBV6-3 and TRBJ2-1, with a possible D match to TRBD2 (6 bases). This CDR3 spans 19 amino acids. Germline assignment: CDR1 MNHEY and CDR2 SVGEGT. Trimming shortened V by 2 bases and J by 8 bases, and 28 bases separated the two germline ends. In DNA, the CDR3 is TGTGCCAGCAGTTACGGGTTCGGGGGTGGACTCAGTTCCGTTGATGAGCAGTTCTTC. Translation gives CASSYGFGGGLSSVDEQFF.

With respect to this clonotype: A much larger clone lies one base from this, so it may be a read error. V and J are TRBV7-7 and TRBJ2-1; 7 positions match TRBD2. Looked up from germline, CDR1 is SSHAT and CDR2 is FNYEAQ (reference sequence). J was trimmed by 8 bases and V by 4 bases; bases with no gene match: 14. The CDR3 sequence is 16 residues long. The CDR3 sequence is CASSYRLAESGHEQFF. The CDR3 DNA is TGTGCCAGCAGCTACAGACTAGCCGAGAGTGGGCATGAGCAGTTCTTC.

This clonotype was seen only a few times. The genes are TRBV4-1 and TRBJ1-1, with no clear D. The length of the CDR3 is 14 residues. From germline, CDR1 is MGHRA and CDR2 YSYEKL. Trimming removed 1 base at V and 3 bases at J, with 9 bases between. This chain's CDR3 is CASSQARKDTEAFF. The CDR3 DNA is TGCGCCAGCAGCCAAGCGCGCAAGGACACTGAAGCTTTCTTT.

This clonotype showed up just a few times. The gene calls are TRBV7-2 and TRBJ1-2; TRBD1 agrees at 7 bases. There are 15 residues in the CDR3. With 4 bases clipped from V and 8 bases from J, the junction kept 13 bases outside the gene matches. Germline V gene sequence: CDR1 SGHTA, CDR2 FQGNSA. The CDR3 region is CASSSYRGEIRGYTF. The CDR3 bases are TGTGCCAGCAGCTCCTACAGGGGAGAAATTCGGGGCTACACCTTC.

This clonotype was seen a few times. The chain carries TRBV7-9 and TRBJ2-1, with 11 bases aligning to TRBD2. V shed 5 bases, J shed 7 bases, and the junction held 10 bases outside the gene matches. This CDR3 spans 16 amino acids. Germline V gene data show CDR1 as SEHNR and CDR2 as FQNEAQ (reference sequence). The CDR3 sequence: CASSRLAGGPVNEQFF. DNA of the CDR3: TGTGCCAGCAGCCGCTTAGCGGGAGGGCCGGTGAATGAGCAGTTCTTC.

A few counts support this clonotype. CDR3 nucleotide sequence: TGTGCCAGCACTGGCAGGGGGGCATACGGCACTGAAGCTTTCTTT. Protein product: CASTGRGAYGTEAFF. V and J are TRBV6-5 and TRBJ1-1, with 7 bases that match TRBD1. The junction had 12 bases not matched to a gene; V was cut back by 7 bases and J by 4 bases. CDR3 size: 15 residues. Looked up from germline, CDR1 is MNHEY and CDR2 is SVGAGI.

The CDR3 DNA sequence: TGCAGCGTTCCCGGGACAGGGGGCCCTAACTATGGCTACACCTTC. Translation gives CSVPGTGGPNYGYTF. This chain joins TRBV29-1 and TRBJ1-2; 12 positions match TRBD1. CDR1 is SQVTM, CDR2 ANQGSEA, per germline. V was clipped by 5 bases and J by 0 bases; unmatched bases: 4. This CDR3 contains 15 residues.

The rearrangement links TRBV3-1 to TRBJ1-5, with D maybe TRBD1 (6 bases). CDR3 length equals 15 residues. Deletions cut 1 base from V and 4 bases from J, with 11 bases between. Per germline, CDR1 LGHDT and CDR2 YNNKEL (reference sequence). The DNA for the CDR3 is TGTGCCAGCAGCCAAGGGAGGGGGTTGAATCAGCCCCAGCATTTT. Translation: CASSQGRGLNQPQHF.

In this sample, this clonotype turned up a few times. This chain links TRBV25-1 with TRBJ1-5, with a weak D call TRBD1 (5 bases). This CDR3 has 17 residues. Trimming removed 8 bases from V and 0 bases from J, with 20 bases in between. Germline V CDR1 and CDR2: MGHDK, SYGVNS. The CDR3 reads CASADSATYHSNQPQHF. CDR3 DNA: TGTGCCAGCGCCGACAGTGCGACTTATCATAGCAATCAGCCCCAGCATTTT.

This clonotype turned up a few times. The genes are TRBV29-1 and TRBJ2-7, with 10 bases fitting TRBD1. There are 14 residues in the CDR3. Germline loops: CDR1 SQVTM, CDR2 ANQGSEA. The V and J ends lost 6 bases and 2 bases, in that order; junction bases with no gene match: 7. CDR3 region: CSVTGTGATYEQYF. The CDR3 coding sequence is TGCAGCGTCACCGGGACAGGGGCAACCTACGAGCAGTACTTC.

This clonotype was counted a few times. This chain joins TRBV18 and TRBJ1-3; 10 nucleotides align to TRBD1. This CDR3 has 15 amino acids. After removal of 3 bases from V and 11 bases from J, the junction contained 10 bases not matched to a gene. Germline-derived CDR1 and CDR2 are KGHSH and LQKENI. The CDR3 loop is CASSPGTGVDVAIYF. In DNA form, the CDR3 reads TGTGCCAGCTCACCTGGGACAGGGGTGGATGTCGCCATATATTTT.

This chain joins TRBV29-1 and TRBJ1-1; D not certain. The CDR3 consists of 14 residues. Germline CDR1 and CDR2: SQVTM and ANQGSEA. V lost 4 bases and J 2 bases, leaving 14 bases between the germline ends. This CDR3 is CSVVPRESNTEAFF. The CDR3 DNA reads as TGCAGCGTTGTTCCGCGGGAGTCTAACACTGAAGCTTTCTTT.

This chain links TRBV7-2 with TRBJ1-2; TRBD1 is a possible D gene (5 bases). The CDR3 consists of 13 residues. Germline V gives CDR1 SGHTA, CDR2 FQGNSA. Deletions cut 5 bases from V and 1 base from J, with 8 bases between. CDR3 loop: CASSPTDNYGYTF. Written as DNA, the CDR3 is TGTGCCAGCAGCCCGACAGATAACTATGGCTACACCTTC.

This clonotype has just one count. The CDR3 does not end in the conserved phenylalanine or tryptophan, so this is likely a read error. The chain combines TRBV20-1 with TRBJ2-7; D is undetermined. Germline CDR1 DFQATT, CDR2 SNEGSKA (reference sequence). V was cut by 0 bases and J by 0 bases, with 12 bases left in between. The CDR3 runs to 15 residues. The chain's CDR3 is CSAREPRSSSYEQYS. Written as DNA, the CDR3 is TGCAGTGCTAGAGAACCACGGTCGAGCTCCTACGAGCAGTACTCC.

CDR3 in amino acids: CSARDKRVGEHMNTEAFF. The CDR3 DNA sequence: TGCAGTGCTAGAGATAAGCGGGTCGGGGAACACATGAACACTGAAGCTTTCTTT. V is TRBV20-1 and J is TRBJ1-1, with no clear D. The length of the CDR3 is 18 residues. Germline V gene data show CDR1 as DFQATT and CDR2 as SNEGSKA (reference sequence). V was cut by 0 bases and J by 0 bases, with 20 bases left in between.

This clonotype was picked up a small number of times. The V gene is TRBV5-1, the J gene TRBJ2-1; TRBD2 matches 10 bases. Germline CDR1 and CDR2: SGHRS and YFSETQ. The V gene end was trimmed by 2 bases and the J gene end by 4 bases; junction bases not matched to a gene: 9. This CDR3 has 17 amino acids. For the CDR3, the DNA is TGCGCCAGCAGCTTTATCGGTACTAGCGGGGTTTACAATGAGCAGTTCTTC. This encodes CASSFIGTSGVYNEQFF.